This T cell receptor (beta chain) was documented in a study of blood T cell repertoires in COVID-19. The CDR3 runs to 13 residues. Deletions cut 2 bases from V and 6 bases from J, with 8 bases between. Germline V gene data show CDR1 as SGHVS and CDR2 as FQNEAQ. In the original analysis: Amplification with reference gene primers provided the estimates of nucleated cell counts. Profiling relied on immunoSEQ multiplex PCR, and the TCRdb table lists in-frame clones only, not all of them. The DNA gave D and trimming, while V, J and clone size come from that table. In the table there are more than 85,000 clones, 75% to 80% of which are singletons.

This receptor was obtained from a woman aged 80 or older with active or convalescent COVID-19. The V call is TRBV7-8, the J call TRBJ1-5; D unresolved. The sequenced sample was peripheral blood. For the CDR3, the DNA is TGTGCCAGCAGCTTAAGGGAGTTTCAGCCCCAGCATTTT. Its protein product is CASSLREFQPQHF.